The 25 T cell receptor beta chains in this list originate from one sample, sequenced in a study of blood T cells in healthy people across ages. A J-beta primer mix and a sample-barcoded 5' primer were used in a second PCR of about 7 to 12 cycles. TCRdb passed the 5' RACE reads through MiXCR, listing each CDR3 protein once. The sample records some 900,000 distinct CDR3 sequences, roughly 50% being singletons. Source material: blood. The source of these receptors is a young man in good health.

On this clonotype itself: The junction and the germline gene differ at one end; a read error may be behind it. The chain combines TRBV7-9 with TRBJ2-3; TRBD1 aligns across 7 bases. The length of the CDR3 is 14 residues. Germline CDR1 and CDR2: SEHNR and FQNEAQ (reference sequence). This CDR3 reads CTSRLDRRTDTQYF. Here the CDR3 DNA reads TGTACCAGCAGACTGGACAGGCGCACAGATACGCAGTATTTT.

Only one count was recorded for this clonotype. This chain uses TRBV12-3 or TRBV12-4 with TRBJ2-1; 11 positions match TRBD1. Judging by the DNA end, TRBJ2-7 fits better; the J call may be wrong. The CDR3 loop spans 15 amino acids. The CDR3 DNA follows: TGTGCCAGCAGTTTAGGGGGGACAGGGGGAAGCGAGCAGTACTTC. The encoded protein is CASSLGGTGGSEQYF.

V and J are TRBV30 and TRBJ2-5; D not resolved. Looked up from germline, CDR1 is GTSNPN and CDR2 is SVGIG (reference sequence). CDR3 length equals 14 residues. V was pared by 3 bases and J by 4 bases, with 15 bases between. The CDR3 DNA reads TGTGCCTGGAGAAGAGTGGGTAACCCAGAGACCCAGTACTTC. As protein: CAWRRVGNPETQYF.

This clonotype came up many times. CDR3 nucleotides: TGCAGCGCAGAGGGTCAGGCGGGCAATGAGCAGTTCTTC. Translated, it gives CSAEGQAGNEQFF. The chain carries TRBV29-1 and TRBJ2-1, with D possibly matching TRBD2 (5 bases). CDR1 and CDR2 from the germline V gene are SQVTM and ANQGSEA. The CDR3 is made up of 13 amino acids. Trimming removed 7 bases from V and 6 bases from J, with 16 bases in between.

The CDR3 is CASSWTLAGGSNEQFF. The CDR3 DNA sequence: TGTGCCAGCAGCTGGACCCTAGCGGGGGGAAGCAATGAGCAGTTCTTC. V usage is TRBV11-2 and J usage is TRBJ2-1, with 11 nucleotides matching TRBD2. The length of the CDR3 is 16 residues. Germline V gene lookup returns CDR1 SGHAT and CDR2 FQNNGV. After removal of 4 bases from V and 6 bases from J, the junction contained 8 bases not matched to a gene. Combining the CDR3 with reference TRBV11-2 and TRBJ2-1 gives the whole variable domain EAGVAQSPRYKIIEKRQSVAFWCNPISGHATLYWYQQILGQGPKLLIQFQNNGVVDDSQLPKDRFSAERLKGVDSTLKIQPAKLEDSAVYLCASSWTLAGGSNEQFFGPGTRLTVL.

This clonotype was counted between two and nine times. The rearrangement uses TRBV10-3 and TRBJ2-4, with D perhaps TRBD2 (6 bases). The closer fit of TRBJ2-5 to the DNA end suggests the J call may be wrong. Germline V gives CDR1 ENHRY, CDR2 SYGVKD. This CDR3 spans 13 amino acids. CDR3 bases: TGTGCCATCAGCATGGACATGGAGGGGACCCAGTACTTC. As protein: CAISMDMEGTQYF.

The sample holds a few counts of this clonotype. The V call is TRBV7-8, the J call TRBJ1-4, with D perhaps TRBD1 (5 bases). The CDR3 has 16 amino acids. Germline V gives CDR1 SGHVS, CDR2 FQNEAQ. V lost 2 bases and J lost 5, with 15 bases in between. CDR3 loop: CASSLSVGTLNEKLFF. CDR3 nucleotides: TGTGCCAGCAGCTTAAGTGTGGGGACTTTGAATGAAAAACTGTTTTTT. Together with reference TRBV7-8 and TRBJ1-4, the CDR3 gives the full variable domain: GAGVSQSPRYKVAKRGQDVALRCDPISGHVSLFWYQQALGQGPEFLTYFQNEAQLDKSGLPSDRFFAERPEGSVSTLKIQRTQQEDSAVYLCASSLSVGTLNEKLFFGSGTQLSVL.

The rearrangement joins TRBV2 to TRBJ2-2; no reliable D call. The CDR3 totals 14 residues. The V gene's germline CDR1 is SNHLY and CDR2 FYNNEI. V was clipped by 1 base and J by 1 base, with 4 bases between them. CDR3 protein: CASSEDGNTGELFF. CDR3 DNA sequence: TGTGCCAGCAGTGAAGACGGGAACACCGGGGAGCTGTTTTTT.

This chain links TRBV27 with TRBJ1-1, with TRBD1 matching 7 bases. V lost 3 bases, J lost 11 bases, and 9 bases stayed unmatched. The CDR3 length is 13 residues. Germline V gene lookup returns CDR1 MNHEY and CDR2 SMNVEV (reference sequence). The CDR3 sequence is CASSFRGGSKAFF. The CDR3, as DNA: TGTGCCAGCAGTTTCAGGGGGGGGTCTAAGGCTTTCTTT.

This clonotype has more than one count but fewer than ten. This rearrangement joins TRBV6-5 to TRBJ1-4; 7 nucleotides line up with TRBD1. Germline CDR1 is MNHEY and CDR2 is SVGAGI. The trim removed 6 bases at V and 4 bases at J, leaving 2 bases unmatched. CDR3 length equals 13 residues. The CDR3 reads CASRGQLNEKLFF. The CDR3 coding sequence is TGTGCCAGCAGGGGACAGCTTAATGAAAAACTGTTTTTT.

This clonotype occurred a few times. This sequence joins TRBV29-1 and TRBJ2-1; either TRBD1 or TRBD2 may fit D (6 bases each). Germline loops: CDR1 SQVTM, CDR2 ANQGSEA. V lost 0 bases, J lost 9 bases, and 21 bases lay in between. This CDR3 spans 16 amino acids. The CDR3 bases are TGCAGCGTTGAAGATTCGGAAGGGGGGACGTTGGGTGAGCAGTTCTTC. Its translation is CSVEDSEGGTLGEQFF.

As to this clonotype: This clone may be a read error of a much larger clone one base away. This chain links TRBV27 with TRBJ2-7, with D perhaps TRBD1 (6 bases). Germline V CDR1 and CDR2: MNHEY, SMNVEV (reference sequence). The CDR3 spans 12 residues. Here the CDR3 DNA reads TGTACCAGCAGTACACAGGGCTACGAGCAGTACTTC. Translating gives CTSSTQGYEQYF.

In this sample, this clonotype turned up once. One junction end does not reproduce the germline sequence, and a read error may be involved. CDR3 residues: CASSERTRYNEQFF. DNA of the CDR3: TGTGCCAGTAGTGAGCGGACTAGATACAATGAGCAGTTCTTC. This rearrangement joins TRBV2 to TRBJ2-1; 7 bases map to TRBD2. The CDR3 has 14 amino acids. From germline, CDR1 is SNHLY and CDR2 FYNNEI.

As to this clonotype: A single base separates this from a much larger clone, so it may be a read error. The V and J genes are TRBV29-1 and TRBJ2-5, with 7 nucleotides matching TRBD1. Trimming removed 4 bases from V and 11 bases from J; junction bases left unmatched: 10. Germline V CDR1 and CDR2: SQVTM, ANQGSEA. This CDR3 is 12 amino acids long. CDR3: CSVGGQFNEQYF. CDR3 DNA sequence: TGCAGCGTTGGGGGACAGTTCAATGAGCAGTACTTC.

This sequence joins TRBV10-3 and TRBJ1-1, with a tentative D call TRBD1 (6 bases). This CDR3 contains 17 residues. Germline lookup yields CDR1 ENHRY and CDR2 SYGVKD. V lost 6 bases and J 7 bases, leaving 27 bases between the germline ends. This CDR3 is CAIRKITTNQGLDEAFF. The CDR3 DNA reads TGTGCCATCAGGAAAATAACTACGAACCAGGGGCTCGATGAAGCTTTCTTT.

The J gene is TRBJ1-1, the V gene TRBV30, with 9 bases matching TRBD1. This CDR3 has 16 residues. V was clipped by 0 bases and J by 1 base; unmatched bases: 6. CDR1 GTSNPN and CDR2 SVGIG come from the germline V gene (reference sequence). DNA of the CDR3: TGTGCCTGGAGTGTACGAGGGACAGGGACGAACACTGAAGCTTTCTTT. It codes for CAWSVRGTGTNTEAFF.

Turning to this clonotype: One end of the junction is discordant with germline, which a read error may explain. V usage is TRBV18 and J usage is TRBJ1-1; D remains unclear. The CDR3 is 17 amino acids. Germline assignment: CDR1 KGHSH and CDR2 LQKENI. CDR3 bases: TGTCCCAGCTCACTAGAGGATCGCGGACTCTTGAACACTGAAGCTTTCTTT. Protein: CPSSLEDRGLLNTEAFF.

The DNA of the CDR3 is TGTGCCACCAGCAGACGCTGGACAGGGGGAGAGGACTATGGCTACACCTTC. It yields the protein CATSRRWTGGEDYGYTF. The rearrangement joins TRBV15 to TRBJ1-2, with 10 positions matching TRBD1. The CDR3 loop spans 17 amino acids. The germline gives CDR1 LNHNV, CDR2 YYDKDF (reference sequence). V shed 2 bases and J 3 bases; nucleotides not matched to a gene: 9.

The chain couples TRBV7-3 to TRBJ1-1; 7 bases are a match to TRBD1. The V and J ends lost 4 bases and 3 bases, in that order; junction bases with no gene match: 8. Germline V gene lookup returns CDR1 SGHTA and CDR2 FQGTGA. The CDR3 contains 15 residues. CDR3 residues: CASSSAGGIDTEAFF. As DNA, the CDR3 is TGTGCCAGCAGCTCAGCAGGGGGTATCGACACTGAAGCTTTCTTT.

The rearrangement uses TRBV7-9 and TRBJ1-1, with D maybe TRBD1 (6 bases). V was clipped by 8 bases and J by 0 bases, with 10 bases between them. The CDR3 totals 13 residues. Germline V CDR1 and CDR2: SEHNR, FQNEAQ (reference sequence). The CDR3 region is CASGGTLNTEAFF. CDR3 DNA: TGTGCCAGCGGCGGGACACTGAACACTGAAGCTTTCTTT.

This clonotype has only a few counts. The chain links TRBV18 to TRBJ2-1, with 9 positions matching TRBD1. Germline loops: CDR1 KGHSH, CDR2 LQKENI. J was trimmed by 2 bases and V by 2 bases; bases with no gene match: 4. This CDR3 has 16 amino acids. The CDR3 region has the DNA TGTGCCAGCTCACCATGGCGGACAGGGGCCTACAATGAGCAGTTCTTC. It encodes CASSPWRTGAYNEQFF.

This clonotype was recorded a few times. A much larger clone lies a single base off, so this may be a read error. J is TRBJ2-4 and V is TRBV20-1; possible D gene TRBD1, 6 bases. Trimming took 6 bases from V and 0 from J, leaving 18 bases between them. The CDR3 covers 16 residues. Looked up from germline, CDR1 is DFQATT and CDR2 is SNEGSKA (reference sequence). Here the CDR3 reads CSADYAGVLAKNIQYF. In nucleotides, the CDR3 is TGCAGTGCGGATTACGCAGGGGTTCTAGCCAAAAACATTCAGTACTTC.

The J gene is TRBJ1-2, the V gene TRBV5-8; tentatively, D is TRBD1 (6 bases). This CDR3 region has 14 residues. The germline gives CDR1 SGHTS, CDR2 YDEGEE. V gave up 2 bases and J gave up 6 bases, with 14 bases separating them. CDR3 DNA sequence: TGTGCCAGCAGCTTACTCACAGGGTACCATGGCTACACCTTC. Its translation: CASSLLTGYHGYTF. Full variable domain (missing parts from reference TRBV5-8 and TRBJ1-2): EAGVTQSPTHLIKTRGQQATLRCSPISGHTSVYWYQQALGLGLQFLLWYDEGEERNRGNFPPRFSGRQFPNYSSELNVNALELEDSALYLCASSLLTGYHGYTFGSGTRLTVV.

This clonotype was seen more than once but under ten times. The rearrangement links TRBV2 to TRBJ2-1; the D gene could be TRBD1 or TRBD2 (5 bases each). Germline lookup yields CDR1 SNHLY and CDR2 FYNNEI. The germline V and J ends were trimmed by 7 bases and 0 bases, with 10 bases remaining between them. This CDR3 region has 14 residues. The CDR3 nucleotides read TGTGCCAGCAAAGTGGGGGACTCCTACAATGAGCAGTTCTTC. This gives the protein CASKVGDSYNEQFF.

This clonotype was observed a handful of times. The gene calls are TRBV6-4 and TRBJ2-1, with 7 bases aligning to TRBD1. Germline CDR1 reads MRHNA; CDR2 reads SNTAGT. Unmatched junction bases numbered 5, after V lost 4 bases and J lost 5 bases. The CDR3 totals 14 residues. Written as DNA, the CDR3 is TGTGCCAGCAGTGCCGGGACAGAGGACAATGAGCAGTTCTTC. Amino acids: CASSAGTEDNEQFF.